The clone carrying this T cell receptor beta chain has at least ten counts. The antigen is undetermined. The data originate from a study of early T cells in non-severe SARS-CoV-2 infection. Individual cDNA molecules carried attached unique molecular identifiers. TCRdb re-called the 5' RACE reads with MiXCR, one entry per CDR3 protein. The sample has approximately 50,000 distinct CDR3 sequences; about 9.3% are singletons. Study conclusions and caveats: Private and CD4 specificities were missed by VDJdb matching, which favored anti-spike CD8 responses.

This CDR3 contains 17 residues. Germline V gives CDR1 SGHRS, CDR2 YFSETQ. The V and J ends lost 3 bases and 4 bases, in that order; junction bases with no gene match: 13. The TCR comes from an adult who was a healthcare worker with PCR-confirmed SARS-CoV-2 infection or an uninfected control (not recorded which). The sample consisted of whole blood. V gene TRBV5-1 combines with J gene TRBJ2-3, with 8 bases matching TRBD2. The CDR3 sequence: CASSSRPGRAGADTQYF. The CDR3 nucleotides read TGCGCCAGCAGCTCTCGGCCCGGGAGGGCTGGGGCAGATACGCAGTATTTT.